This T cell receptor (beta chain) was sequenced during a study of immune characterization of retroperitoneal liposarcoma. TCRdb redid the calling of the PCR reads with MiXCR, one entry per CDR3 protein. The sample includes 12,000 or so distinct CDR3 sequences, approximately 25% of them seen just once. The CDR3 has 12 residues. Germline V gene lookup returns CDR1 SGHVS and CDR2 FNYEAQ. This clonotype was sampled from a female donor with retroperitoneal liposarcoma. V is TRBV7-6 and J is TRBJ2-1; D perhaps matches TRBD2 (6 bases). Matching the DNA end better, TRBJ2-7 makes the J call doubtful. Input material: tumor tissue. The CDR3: CASSLGRGEQYF. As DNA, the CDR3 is TGTGCCAGCAGCTTAGGGAGGGGTGAGCAGTACTTC.